The next 20 T cell receptor beta chains were all read from a single sample in a study of T cells in Graves' hyperthyroidism and ophthalmopathy. The CDR3 regions of TCR beta were amplified from RNA transcripts. First-round RT-PCR of the TCR CDR3 relied on the HTBI primer set. TCRdb reprocessed the multiplex PCR reads via MiXCR and lists one record per CDR3 protein. There are over 350,000 distinct CDR3 sequences in the sample; around 15% occur only once, and around 27% lies in the top ten. Sequencing was done on a sample of blood. The receptors originated from a man in his fifties with Graves' ophthalmopathy.

The sample holds one count of this clonotype. The genes are TRBV13 and TRBJ2-7, with 9 bases aligning to TRBD1. The V gene's germline CDR1 is PRHDT and CDR2 FYEKMQ (reference sequence). The V and J ends lost 4 bases and 5 bases, in that order; junction bases with no gene match: 6. CDR3 size: 14 residues. The CDR3 sequence: CASSSGTGRNEQYF. The CDR3 nucleotides read TGTGCCAGCAGCTCCGGGACAGGGAGGAACGAGCAGTACTTC.

The rearrangement uses TRBV18 and TRBJ2-1, with D perhaps TRBD1 (5 bases). The CDR3 is 14 residues long. Germline assignment: CDR1 KGHSH and CDR2 LQKENI. V was cut by 2 bases and J by 5 bases, with 10 bases left in between. CDR3 in DNA: TGTGCCAGCTCACCAAATTTAGGGGACAATGAGCAGTTCTTC. This translates into CASSPNLGDNEQFF.

This chain joins TRBV7-9 and TRBJ2-5; the D gene is possibly TRBD2 (5 bases). The CDR3 runs 15 residues. Trimming took off 5 bases at V and 4 bases at J, with 17 bases between the two ends. Germline V gene sequence: CDR1 SEHNR, CDR2 FQNEAQ (reference sequence). CDR3 loop: CASSTPRARGETQYF. CDR3 nucleotides: TGTGCCAGCAGCACCCCTCGGGCCCGGGGAGAGACCCAGTACTTC. The full variable domain, in which reference TRBV7-9 and TRBJ2-5 provide the parts outside the CDR3, is DTGVSQNPRHKITKRGQNVTFRCDPISEHNRLYWYRQTLGQGPEFLTYFQNEAQLEKSRLLSDRFSAERPKGSFSTLEIQRTEQGDSAMYLCASSTPRARGETQYFGPGTRLLVL.

This clonotype has at least ten counts. The CDR3 coding sequence is TGTGCCTGGAGTCTCGAAGGGGACACCATATATTTT. It encodes CAWSLEGDTIYF. The rearrangement joins TRBV30 to TRBJ1-3; D might be TRBD1 (5 bases). The CDR3 runs 12 residues. CDR1 and CDR2 (germline): GTSNPN, SVGIG (reference sequence). Trimming removed 2 bases at V and 8 bases at J, with 10 bases between.

This clonotype was counted many times. One end of the junction varies from germline; a read error may be responsible. The V and J genes are TRBV3-1 and TRBJ2-7, with 10 bases fitting TRBD1. Looked up from germline, CDR1 is LGHDT and CDR2 is YNNKEL (reference sequence). The CDR3 extends over 15 amino acids. CDR3 sequence: CASNQDGTGVNEQYF. CDR3 DNA: TGTGCCAGCAACCAAGATGGGACAGGGGTCAACGAGCAGTACTTC.

This clonotype appeared many times. The chain combines TRBV7-9 with TRBJ1-1; the D is unclear. V was pared by 0 bases and J by 8 bases, with 7 bases between. This CDR3 is 12 amino acids long. Germline CDR1 is SEHNR and CDR2 is FQNEAQ (reference sequence). The CDR3 loop reads CASSLAQLEAFF. CDR3 in DNA: TGTGCCAGCAGCTTAGCACAGCTAGAAGCTTTCTTT.

Of note for this clonotype: A much larger clone differs from this one at a single base, so this may be a read error. CDR3 amino acids: CASSVGLAALIDEQHF. The CDR3 nucleotides are TGTGCCAGCAGCGTAGGCCTAGCGGCCCTAATTGACGAGCAGCACTTC. The chain is built from TRBV9 and TRBJ2-7, with 7 bases identical to TRBD2. This CDR3 contains 16 residues. Germline CDR1 and CDR2: SGDLS and YYNGEE.

For this clonotype: A read error may explain this, as a much larger clone is one base away. As DNA, the CDR3 is TGTGCCCGGAACTCAGGGGGAACCAATCAGCCCCAGCATTTT. Translation: CARNSGGTNQPQHF. The chain combines TRBV30 with TRBJ1-5; 7 bases line up with TRBD1. With V trimmed by 8 bases and J by 3 bases, 10 bases remained unmatched. The length of the CDR3 is 14 residues. Germline CDR1 GTSNPN, CDR2 SVGIG (reference sequence).

This clonotype was counted ten times or more. The rearrangement links TRBV5-1 to TRBJ2-1; 8 nucleotides line up with TRBD2. In germline, CDR1 is SGHRS, CDR2 YFSETQ. The J segment lost 6 bases and the V segment lost 3 bases, leaving 14 bases of the junction unmatched. The CDR3 covers 17 residues. Here the CDR3 DNA reads TGCGCCAGCAGCTCCACCTTGCCGGGAGGGTCTGGCAATGAGCAGTTCTTC. Protein: CASSSTLPGGSGNEQFF.

This clonotype has at least ten counts. The chain links TRBV9 to TRBJ2-7; unclear D gene. Germline CDR1 SGDLS, CDR2 YYNGEE. The CDR3 runs 15 residues. V lost 0 bases and J lost 2, with 12 bases in between. CDR3 region: CASSVGVGIPYEQYF. In nucleotides, the CDR3 is TGTGCCAGCAGCGTAGGGGTGGGGATCCCCTACGAGCAGTACTTC.

There are a few counts of this clonotype. The J gene is TRBJ2-3, the V gene TRBV5-5; D not resolved. CDR1 and CDR2 (germline): SGHKS, YYEKEE (reference sequence). Trimming took 6 bases from V and 3 from J, leaving 14 bases between them. This CDR3 is built from 14 residues. The CDR3 region is CASTDSRITDTQYF. The CDR3 coding sequence is TGTGCCAGCACCGATAGTAGGATTACAGATACGCAGTATTTT.

This clonotype was observed a few times. The genes are TRBV5-6 and TRBJ2-3; TRBD1 agrees at 7 bases. CDR3 size: 15 residues. Losses at the gene ends were 0 bases for V and 6 bases for J; bases not matched to a gene: 7. The germline V gene has CDR1 SGHDT and CDR2 YYEEEE. The CDR3 DNA follows: TGTGCCAGCAGCTTGGGACAGGGAATGTTCGATACGCAGTATTTT. Protein product: CASSLGQGMFDTQYF.

This clonotype was counted ten times or more. The gene calls are TRBV3-1 and TRBJ1-1; D is perhaps TRBD1 (5 bases). The V and J ends lost 2 bases and 8 bases respectively, with 18 bases between them. This CDR3 contains 15 residues. CDR1 is LGHDT, CDR2 YNNKEL, per germline (reference sequence). The CDR3 DNA reads as TGTGCCAGCAGCCAATCTGAACCGGGGCGACCCGAAGCTTTCTTT. Protein: CASSQSEPGRPEAFF.

This clonotype was recorded many times. V gene TRBV20-1 combines with J gene TRBJ2-1; possibly TRBD1 or TRBD2 for D (6 bases each). Germline V gene sequence: CDR1 DFQATT, CDR2 SNEGSKA (reference sequence). Trimming pared 1 base from V and 10 bases from J, leaving 14 bases between. This CDR3 contains 13 residues. CDR3 coding DNA: TGCAGTGCTAGAGTAGGGGGGCCGCAGGAGCAGTTCTTC. This gives the protein CSARVGGPQEQFF.

This clonotype was recorded at least ten times. The chain joins TRBV5-1 to TRBJ1-1, with TRBD1 matching 9 bases. Germline lookup yields CDR1 SGHRS and CDR2 YFSETQ. This CDR3 is 14 amino acids long. V gave up 2 bases and J gave up 5 bases; unmatched junction bases: 4. CDR3 amino acids: CASSLGQGWTEAFF. CDR3 in DNA: TGCGCCAGCAGCTTAGGACAGGGGTGGACTGAAGCTTTCTTT. The whole variable domain, filled in from reference TRBV5-1 and TRBJ1-1, reads KAGVTQTPRYLIKTRGQQVTLSCSPISGHRSVSWYQQTPGQGLQFLFEYFSETQRNKGNFPGRFSGRQFSNSRSEMNVSTLELGDSALYLCASSLGQGWTEAFFGQGTRLTVV.

This clonotype was recorded at least ten times. The chain links TRBV2 to TRBJ2-1, with 9 bases lining up with TRBD2. Germline V CDR1 and CDR2: SNHLY, FYNNEI. Losses at the gene ends were 9 bases for V and 5 bases for J; bases not matched to a gene: 8. CDR3 length: 14 residues. CDR3 amino acids: CASSVGTSNNEQFF. The CDR3 DNA follows: TGTGCCAGTTCAGTAGGGACTAGCAACAATGAGCAGTTCTTC. Full variable domain (missing parts from reference TRBV2 and TRBJ2-1): EPEVTQTPSHQVTQMGQEVILRCVPISNHLYFYWYRQILGQKVEFLVSFYNNEISEKSEIFDDQFSVERPDGSNFTLKIRSTKLEDSAMYFCASSVGTSNNEQFFGPGTRLTVL.

This clonotype has just a few counts. This sequence joins TRBV3-1 and TRBJ1-6; 7 bases agree with TRBD1. The CDR3 spans 14 residues. Germline CDR1 and CDR2: LGHDT and YNNKEL (reference sequence). Losses at the gene ends were 2 bases for V and 11 bases for J; bases not matched to a gene: 6. CDR3 sequence (DNA): TGTGCCAGCAGCCAAAGGGACAGACTAACACCCCTCCACTTT. This sequence encodes CASSQRDRLTPLHF.

Concerning this clonotype: At one end, the junction sequence differs from germline, possibly due to a read error. V and J are TRBV20-1 and TRBJ2-2, with D perhaps TRBD2 (6 bases). Germline V gene sequence: CDR1 DFQATT, CDR2 SNEGSKA (reference sequence). The CDR3 is made up of 14 amino acids. CDR3 nucleotide sequence: TGCAGTGCTAGAGATCTGGATCTCACCGGGGGGCTGTTTTTT. This codes for CSARDLDLTGGLFF.

In its sample, this clonotype was seen a few times. The chain carries TRBV6-1 and TRBJ2-7; D uncertain. The germline V and J ends were trimmed by 5 bases and 0 bases, with 11 bases remaining between them. This CDR3 comprises 14 residues. From germline, CDR1 is MNHNS and CDR2 SASEGT. Written as DNA, the CDR3 is TGTGCCAGCAGTTCCCGGCCAAGCTCCTACGAGCAGTACTTC. It yields the protein CASSSRPSSYEQYF.

This clonotype was seen more than once but under ten times. This chain links TRBV5-5 with TRBJ2-2; the D gene is possibly TRBD1 (6 bases). The V end lost 4 bases, the J end lost 0 bases, and 13 bases lay between the germline ends. The CDR3 runs to 16 residues. CDR1 SGHKS and CDR2 YYEKEE come from the germline V gene (reference sequence). The CDR3 coding sequence is TGTGCCAGCAGCAGGCCGGGACAAACGAACACCGGGGAGCTGTTTTTT. Protein sequence: CASSRPGQTNTGELFF.